The clone carrying this TCR beta chain was seen more than once but under ten times. This CDR3 has 15 amino acids. Germline V gives CDR1 MDHEN, CDR2 SYDVKM. V lost 9 bases and J 10 bases, leaving 22 bases between the germline ends. The sample is drawn from a study of blood T cell repertoires in COVID-19. Looking at the study overall: PBMCs, B-cell-depleted T cells, or T cells were the source of the cDNA or gDNA that made up the material.

Profiling relied on immunoSEQ multiplex PCR, and the TCRdb table lists in-frame clones only, not all of them. The sample contains 250,000 or so clones, 80% to 85% of which appear only once. This sequence joins TRBV28 and TRBJ1-6; perhaps TRBD1 as D (5 bases). The TCR sequence derives from a woman aged 40 to 50 who had recovered from COVID-19. Sequencing was carried out using peripheral blood. The CDR3 coding sequence is TGTGCCAGTGGGGTCGGGGGAACGGCGTACTCACCCCTCCACTTT. The encoded protein is CASGVGGTAYSPLHF.